Shown below are 6 T cell receptor beta chains from a single sample sequenced in a study of response to subunit inactivated influenza vaccine. TCRdb reprocessed the RT-PCR reads with MiXCR, giving one entry per CDR3 protein. The repertoire holds about 480,000 distinct CDR3 sequences, approximately 9.9% seen once, with about 12% in the top ten. The sample in question was PBMCs from blood, obtained 40 to 50 days after vaccination. The receptors come from a man aged 50 or older who received an inactivated influenza vaccine.

The chain employs TRBV2 and TRBJ1-1; D gene ambiguous. Germline CDR1 and CDR2: SNHLY and FYNNEI. The CDR3 loop spans 14 amino acids. Trimming cost V 3 bases and J 1 base, with 9 bases left between them. This CDR3 is CASSDGQRNTEAFF. The DNA of the CDR3 is TGTGCCAGCAGTGACGGTCAGAGGAACACTGAAGCTTTCTTT.

V gene TRBV7-2 combines with J gene TRBJ1-2; D is undetermined. The CDR3 loop spans 13 amino acids. V lost 0 bases to trimming and J lost 14 bases, with 16 bases between them. Germline-derived CDR1 and CDR2 are SGHTA and FQGNSA. The CDR3, as DNA: TGTGCCAGCAGCTTAGCGGGATCGAGAATGTTTACCTTC. It specifies CASSLAGSRMFTF. The full variable domain, in which reference TRBV7-2 and TRBJ1-2 provide the parts outside the CDR3, is GAGVSQSPSNKVTEKGKDVELRCDPISGHTALYWYRQSLGQGLEFLIYFQGNSAPDKSGLPSDRFSAERTGGSVSTLTIQRTQQEDSAVYLCASSLAGSRMFTFGSGTRLTVV.

The sample holds many counts of this clonotype. This chain connects TRBV4-3 to TRBJ2-5; D gene ambiguous. This CDR3 is 13 amino acids long. V lost 3 bases to trimming and J lost 1 base, with 6 bases between them. Germline lookup yields CDR1 LGHNA and CDR2 YSLEER. The CDR3 DNA is TGCGCCAGCAGCCAGGCAGCCCAAGAGACCCAGTACTTC. Translating it yields CASSQAAQETQYF.

This clonotype occurred many times. The chain has TRBV6-1 and TRBJ1-5, with a possible D match to TRBD1 (5 bases). V lost 2 bases and J 0 bases, leaving 11 bases between the germline ends. Germline-derived CDR1 and CDR2 are MNHNS and SASEGT. The CDR3 consists of 16 residues. The CDR3 DNA sequence: TGTGCCAGCAGTGAAAGTGGAGGGGCTAGCAATCAGCCCCAGCATTTT. Translation gives CASSESGGASNQPQHF.

This clonotype appeared many times. This chain joins TRBV7-9 and TRBJ1-5; TRBD1 matches 7 bases. Germline CDR1 SEHNR, CDR2 FQNEAQ (reference sequence). This CDR3 has 13 residues. The V segment lost 6 bases and the J segment 4 bases; nucleotides outside the gene matches: 3. The CDR3 here is CASSQGGNQPQHF. CDR3 coding DNA: TGTGCCAGCAGTCAGGGGGGGAATCAGCCCCAGCATTTT.

This clonotype was counted a few times. The genes are TRBV27 and TRBJ1-2, with unresolved D. The CDR3 length is 13 residues. V was clipped by 2 bases and J by 1 base, with 5 bases between them. Germline V CDR1 and CDR2: MNHEY, SMNVEV (reference sequence). The CDR3 sequence is CASSLALNYGYTF. The CDR3, as DNA: TGTGCCAGCAGTTTAGCCCTTAACTATGGCTACACCTTC.